This T cell receptor (beta chain) is from a study of blood T cell repertoires in COVID-19. Whole-study context: Samples came from the United States, Italy and Spain, spanning acute and convalescent COVID-19.

Sequencing used immunoSEQ multiplex PCR; TCRdb keeps in-frame clones, though not all of them. The sample contains 250,000 to 350,000 clones, about 90% of which appear only once. Cohorts were assigned according to the clinical history that participants reported. This CDR3 region has 15 residues. The sequencing sample was made of PBMCs or T cells enriched from blood (not recorded which). This TCR was recovered from a woman aged 18-35 years with acute COVID-19. V is TRBV21-1 and J is TRBJ1-4; the DNA was not used to check the table's D call, TRBD1. TRBV21-1 has pseudogene status. This CDR3 is CASSAHSSTNEKLFF. CDR3 DNA: TGTGCCAGCAGCGCGCACAGTTCAACTAATGAAAAACTGTTTTTT.